What follows is one T cell receptor beta chain and its context. Its specificity is unknown. At one end, the junction sequence differs from germline, possibly due to a read error. These data originate in a study of molecular identifiers for immune sequencing clone quantification. TCRdb called the PCR reads again in MiXCR, with one record for every CDR3 protein. The sample has 550,000 to 750,000 distinct CDR3 sequences; approximately 20% are singletons. Study-level points and caveats: In a background of about 900,000 naive cells, spiked Jurkat TCR RNA from one cell was reportedly detectable.

Sequenced sample: naive CD8+ T cells from blood, with Jurkat cell RNA spiked in. Subset denoted: FACS-sorted CD8+CD4-CCR7+CD45RA+ naive T cells. The clonotype originates from a human donor in good health. Some libraries in this study had Jurkat cell RNA spiked in.

As DNA, the CDR3 is TGCAGTGCAATTGAAAGGCCCCGGACAGCCAATCAGCCCCGGCATTTT. Residues: CSAIERPRTANQPRHF. This chain links TRBV20-1 with TRBJ1-5; D may be TRBD1 (6 bases). Germline lookup yields CDR1 DFQATT and CDR2 SNEGSKA (reference sequence). The CDR3 is made up of 16 amino acids.